This TCR beta chain was sequenced during a study of T cells after yellow fever vaccination. Germline lookup yields CDR1 KGHSH and CDR2 LQKENI. V dropped 6 bases and J dropped 2; count of bases not matched to a gene: 6. This CDR3 has 15 amino acids. MiXCR was run by TCRdb on the 5' RACE reads, yielding one entry per CDR3 protein. The data show a few hundred thousand distinct CDR3 sequences, about 4.5% seen once. Notes on this clonotype: Antigen unknown.

Points from the study as a whole: Reappearance after the booster was seen for most primary-vaccination clones, at roughly 96% CD4 and 70% to 90% CD8.

The chain combines TRBV18 with TRBJ2-1; 8 nucleotides agree with TRBD2. The sample consisted of PBMCs, taken 15 days after the yellow fever booster vaccination. The clonotype comes from a man between 18 and 35 years old who received the YFV17D yellow fever vaccine. The CDR3 coding sequence is TGTGCCAGCTCTGTAGGTAGCGGGGCCTACAATGAGCAGTTCTTC. It encodes CASSVGSGAYNEQFF.